The 11 T cell receptor beta chains presented below share a single source sample, sequenced in a study of blood T cell repertoires in COVID-19. Libraries were prepared by immunoSEQ multiplex PCR; TCRdb keeps only in-frame clonotypes and omits some of them. The sample shows around 91,000 clones, 79% of them seen only once. The sequencing sample was made of peripheral blood. The receptors here all came from a woman of 80 years or more with active or convalescent COVID-19.

The chain combines TRBV2 with TRBJ2-5; D is perhaps TRBD2 (5 bases). This CDR3 comprises 15 residues. Trimming shortened V by 6 bases and J by 4 bases, and 18 bases separated the two germline ends. CDR1 is SNHLY and CDR2 is FYNNEI in the germline V gene. CDR3 loop: CASRAPLATPETQYF. The CDR3 DNA sequence: TGTGCCAGCAGGGCGCCCCTAGCCACCCCAGAGACCCAGTACTTC. The full variable domain, with the rest looked up from reference TRBV2 and TRBJ2-5, is EPEVTQTPSHQVTQMGQEVILRCVPISNHLYFYWYRQILGQKVEFLVSFYNNEISEKSEIFDDQFSVERPDGSNFTLKIRSTKLEDSAMYFCASRAPLATPETQYFGPGTRLLVL.

The chain couples TRBV12-1 to TRBJ1-5; the DNA was not used to check the table's D call, TRBD1. TRBV12-1 is a listed pseudogene. The CDR3 extends over 15 amino acids. The CDR3 is CASSQDREGNQPQHF. CDR3 sequence (DNA): TGTGCCAGCAGCCAGGACAGGGAAGGCAATCAGCCCCAGCATTTT.

V is TRBV7-3 and J is TRBJ2-1; D is undetermined. Germline CDR1 and CDR2: SGHTA and FQGTGA. CDR3 size: 14 residues. The V gene lost 5 bases and the J gene lost 10 bases, with 18 bases spanning the gap. As DNA, the CDR3 is TGTGCCAGCAGCCCCGTGAGGATCGGAACGGAGCAGTTCTTC. Translating it yields CASSPVRIGTEQFF.

The V and J genes are TRBV5-1 and TRBJ2-4; the D gene is possibly TRBD2 (6 bases). CDR1 and CDR2 (germline): SGHRS, YFSETQ. This CDR3 region has 15 residues. V lost 2 bases and J 4 bases, leaving 13 bases between the germline ends. CDR3 region: CASSFQGAGKNIQYF. The DNA of the CDR3 is TGCGCCAGCAGCTTCCAGGGTGCGGGGAAAAACATTCAGTACTTC.

This clone was picked up a small number of times. The chain carries TRBV6-5 and TRBJ1-1; the match to TRBD1 covers 9 bases. The J segment lost 6 bases and the V segment lost 10 bases, leaving 12 bases of the junction unmatched. Germline-derived CDR1 and CDR2 are MNHEY and SVGAGI. This CDR3 comprises 14 residues. The CDR3: CATRPGQGRSEAFF. The CDR3 DNA follows: TGTGCCACCAGACCGGGACAGGGAAGGTCTGAAGCTTTCTTT.

This clone was observed a few times. The chain recombines TRBV5-6 with TRBJ2-2; 7 nucleotides align to TRBD1. CDR3 size: 14 residues. Germline CDR1 and CDR2: SGHDT and YYEEEE. The trim removed 3 bases at V and 6 bases at J, leaving 5 bases unmatched. CDR3 nucleotides: TGTGCCAGCAGCTCGACGCAGGGGGCCGGGGAGCTGTTTTTT. It codes for CASSSTQGAGELFF.

The chain recombines TRBV21-1 with TRBJ2-7; the table's D gene call, TRBD2, was not cross checked with the DNA. TRBV21-1 is a pseudogene locus. The CDR3 sequence is 13 residues long. DNA for the CDR3: TGTGCCAAGCCCCTGAGCGATCACTACGAGCAGTACTTC. The encoded protein is CAKPLSDHYEQYF.

This chain connects TRBV7-8 to TRBJ2-7, with a possible D match to TRBD1 (5 bases). Per the germline V gene, CDR1 is SGHVS and CDR2 is FQNEAQ. The CDR3 has 14 residues. V dropped 0 bases and J dropped 3 bases, with 9 bases sitting between them. CDR3 sequence: CASSLAGQGYEQYF. DNA for the CDR3: TGTGCCAGCAGCTTAGCGGGGCAGGGCTACGAGCAGTACTTC.

The chain recombines TRBV14 with TRBJ1-2; TRBD1 is a possible D gene (6 bases). The V and J ends lost 0 bases and 6 bases respectively, with 20 bases between them. CDR3 size: 17 residues. The germline gives CDR1 SGHDN, CDR2 FVKESK. CDR3 protein: CASSQDQDSFPGDGYTF. CDR3 coding DNA: TGTGCCAGCAGCCAAGATCAGGACAGCTTCCCTGGGGATGGCTACACCTTC.

This clone has just a few counts. The chain has TRBV7-6 and TRBJ2-7, with 9 positions matching TRBD1. The CDR3 is 16 amino acids. Germline V gene sequence: CDR1 SGHVS, CDR2 FNYEAQ. Losses at the gene ends were 0 bases for V and 5 bases for J; bases not matched to a gene: 8. The CDR3 protein is CASSLAPGTGHHEQYF. CDR3 DNA: TGTGCCAGCAGCTTAGCCCCCGGGACAGGGCACCACGAGCAGTACTTC. Drawing the rest from reference TRBV7-6 and TRBJ2-7, the complete variable domain is GAGVSQSPRYKVTKRGQDVALRCDPISGHVSLYWYRQALGQGPEFLTYFNYEAQQDKSGLPNDRFSAERPEGSISTLTIQRTEQRDSAMYRCASSLAPGTGHHEQYFGPGTRLTVT.

About this clone itself: A junction boundary mismatches the germline segment, possibly from a read error. CDR3 loop: CASSLPNGVTDTQYF. The DNA for the CDR3 is TGTGCCAGCAGCCTCCCGAACGGAGTAACAGATACGCAGTATTTT. The V gene is TRBV5-1, the J gene TRBJ2-3; no definite D call. The germline V gene encodes CDR1 SGHRS and CDR2 YFSETQ. The CDR3 totals 15 residues.